This note documents a single T cell receptor beta chain sequence. No antigen is known for it. The data belong to a study of OX40 agonist ivuxolimab in advanced cancers. On the study more broadly: Three individuals attained partial responses, comprising one hepatocellular carcinoma case and two cutaneous melanoma cases.

Study results and caveats: Mean expanded clone counts were higher in CD8+ than CD4+ T cells. Clonal expansion was among the lowest in partial responders at 0.1-3.0 mg/kg, especially CD8+. Not determined was the antigen specificity of the expanded peripheral T cells.

Assay: immunoSEQ multiplex PCR; the TCRdb copy retains only in-frame clones and omits some. The sample records about 76,000 clones, approximately 80% being singletons. This sample comprised CD4+ or CD8+ T cells sorted from blood, obtained in a trial of the OX40 agonist ivuxolimab. The TCR was taken from an adult with an advanced solid tumor such as melanoma, head and neck, liver or kidney cancer.

In DNA, the CDR3 is TGTGCCAGCAGCTTAGAGGCGAATTCACCCCTCCACTTT. Residues: CASSLEANSPLHF. The gene calls are TRBV11-3 and TRBJ1-6; D remains unclear. The CDR3 has 13 residues. Per germline, CDR1 SGHNT and CDR2 YENEEA. V lost 0 bases to trimming and J lost 7 bases, with 4 bases between them.